This entry lists 24 T cell receptor beta chains sequenced from one sample in a study of control samples from healthy donors and cancer patients. Profiled with immunoSEQ multiplex PCR; TCRdb holds only in-frame clones, not every one. The sample lists approximately 60,000 clones, roughly nine tenths occurring once. The specimen sequenced was PBMCs. The receptors originated from a woman aged 45-65 years with colorectal cancer.

This sequence joins TRBV11-3 and TRBJ2-3, with TRBD2 identical over 9 bases. The CDR3 is made up of 14 amino acids. Germline V gene sequence: CDR1 SGHNT, CDR2 YENEEA. V lost 5 bases to trimming and J lost 2 bases; unmatched junction nucleotides: 2. CDR3 amino acids: CASSRGGATDTQYF. The CDR3 DNA sequence: TGTGCCAGCAGCCGCGGGGGGGCCACAGATACGCAGTATTTT.

The V call is TRBV20-1, the J call TRBJ1-2, with D hard to call. V lost 3 bases and J lost 1, with 9 bases in between. The CDR3 length is 13 residues. Germline CDR1 DFQATT, CDR2 SNEGSKA (reference sequence). The CDR3 loop is CSASQWDNYGYTF. DNA of the CDR3: TGCAGTGCTAGTCAGTGGGATAACTATGGCTACACCTTC.

This clone occurred a few times. The CDR3 is CASSMQREGIYEQYF. CDR3 sequence (DNA): TGTGCCAGTAGTATGCAGCGGGAGGGCATCTACGAGCAGTACTTC. V is TRBV19 and J is TRBJ2-7; 10 bases are shared with TRBD2. The CDR3 covers 15 residues. The junction had 5 bases not matched to a gene; V was cut back by 3 bases and J by 3 bases. Looked up from germline, CDR1 is LNHDA and CDR2 is SQIVND (reference sequence).

The chain links TRBV9 to TRBJ2-5, with D tentatively TRBD1 (5 bases). The germline CDR1 and CDR2 sequences are SGDLS and YYNGEE. V was clipped by 3 bases and J by 2 bases, with 11 bases between them. This CDR3 is built from 14 residues. In DNA, the CDR3 is TGTGCCAGCAGCGGGGGCCTGAGTCAAGAGACCCAGTACTTC. Protein product: CASSGGLSQETQYF. The full variable domain, rest sourced from reference TRBV9 and TRBJ2-5, is DSGVTQTPKHLITATGQRVTLRCSPRSGDLSVYWYQQSLDQGLQFLIQYYNGEERAKGNILERFSAQQFPDLHSELNLSSLELGDSALYFCASSGGLSQETQYFGPGTRLLVL.

The V call is TRBV27, the J call TRBJ1-1; TRBD1 is a possible D gene (5 bases). From germline, CDR1 is MNHEY and CDR2 SMNVEV (reference sequence). The V end was cut by 6 bases, the J end by 4 bases, with 21 bases between. The CDR3 length is 16 residues. The DNA for the CDR3 is TGTGCCAGCAGAAAGGGGCGCGCTGGCGGTAGCACTGAAGCTTTCTTT. As protein: CASRKGRAGGSTEAFF.

The chain uses TRBV14 and TRBJ2-7, with D uncertain. V was trimmed by 2 bases and J by 4 bases, leaving 21 bases between them. The CDR3 runs 17 residues. The V gene's germline CDR1 is SGHDN and CDR2 FVKESK. The CDR3, as DNA: TGTGCCAGCAGCCAATGGGGTTCCCCTATTCACCCTTACGAGCAGTACTTC. This sequence encodes CASSQWGSPIHPYEQYF. The whole variable domain, filled in from reference TRBV14 and TRBJ2-7, reads EAGVTQFPSHSVIEKGQTVTLRCDPISGHDNLYWYRRVMGKEIKFLLHFVKESKQDESGMPNNRFLAERTGGTYSTLKVQPAELEDSGVYFCASSQWGSPIHPYEQYFGPGTRLTVT.

The J gene is TRBJ2-7, the V gene TRBV5-1; 10 bases fit TRBD1. Per germline, CDR1 SGHRS and CDR2 YFSETQ. The V gene end was trimmed by 4 bases and the J gene end by 0 bases; junction bases not matched to a gene: 4. CDR3 length: 15 amino acids. CDR3 protein: CASSRTGGYSYEQYF. The CDR3 DNA reads as TGCGCCAGCAGCCGGACAGGGGGTTACTCCTACGAGCAGTACTTC.

This rearrangement joins TRBV29-1 to TRBJ1-1; no definite D call. The germline gives CDR1 SQVTM, CDR2 ANQGSEA. The V end lost 4 bases, the J end lost 5 bases, and 17 bases lay between the germline ends. The CDR3 runs to 14 residues. The CDR3 sequence is CSVGEPNRGTEAFF. The DNA of the CDR3 is TGCAGCGTTGGGGAACCCAACAGAGGGACTGAAGCTTTCTTT. The complete variable domain, with remaining parts taken from reference TRBV29-1 and TRBJ1-1, reads SAVISQKPSRDICQRGTSLTIQCQVDSQVTMMFWYRQQPGQSLTLIATANQGSEATYESGFVIDKFPISRPNLTFSTLTVSNMSPEDSSIYLCSVGEPNRGTEAFFGQGTRLTVV.

V is TRBV10-3 and J is TRBJ2-1; the match to TRBD2 covers 12 bases. J lost 8 bases, V lost 5 bases, and 7 bases had no gene match. The CDR3 sequence is 15 residues long. Germline V gene data show CDR1 as ENHRY and CDR2 as SYGVKD. CDR3 DNA sequence: TGTGCCATCAGTCTCGAGACTAGCGGGAGCGATGAGCAGTTCTTC. This translates into CAISLETSGSDEQFF.

The chain recombines TRBV2 with TRBJ2-7; weak D call: TRBD2 (7 bases). Trimming took off 10 bases at V and 0 bases at J, with 13 bases between the two ends. The germline CDR1 and CDR2 sequences are SNHLY and FYNNEI. This CDR3 is 13 amino acids long. As DNA, the CDR3 is TGTGCCACCACTGGGGGGGCCTCCTACGAGCAGTACTTC. Translation: CATTGGASYEQYF.

The gene calls are TRBV5-8 and TRBJ1-2, with D possibly matching TRBD1 (6 bases). The CDR3 spans 14 residues. The V gene's germline CDR1 is SGHTS and CDR2 YDEGEE. V was pared by 0 bases and J by 4 bases, with 10 bases between. The CDR3 DNA follows: TGTGCCAGCAGCTTGGTCGGACAGTTCTATGGCTACACCTTC. The encoded protein is CASSLVGQFYGYTF.

V and J are TRBV30 and TRBJ1-5, with unresolved D. Trimming pared 0 bases from V and 2 bases from J, leaving 17 bases between. Germline V gene sequence: CDR1 GTSNPN, CDR2 SVGIG (reference sequence). The CDR3 consists of 17 residues. CDR3 in amino acids: CAWSVQISGFGNQPQHF. CDR3 DNA sequence: TGTGCCTGGAGTGTACAAATTTCGGGTTTTGGCAATCAGCCCCAGCATTTT.

The chain couples TRBV5-6 to TRBJ1-3, with D maybe TRBD1 (6 bases). Germline CDR1 reads SGHDT; CDR2 reads YYEEEE. This CDR3 is built from 16 residues. Trimming took off 3 bases at V and 0 bases at J, with 13 bases between the two ends. The CDR3 loop is CASSSVGQTSGNTIYF. Written as DNA, the CDR3 is TGTGCCAGCAGCTCGGTAGGACAGACCTCTGGAAACACCATATATTTT.

The V call is TRBV4-1, the J call TRBJ1-5, with 7 bases identical to TRBD1. J lost 5 bases, V lost 0 bases, and 7 bases had no gene match. Germline lookup yields CDR1 MGHRA and CDR2 YSYEKL. The CDR3 has 16 amino acids. Here the CDR3 reads CASSQELQGPDQPQHF. The CDR3 DNA reads as TGCGCCAGCAGCCAAGAACTACAGGGGCCCGATCAGCCCCAGCATTTT.

The chain couples TRBV18 to TRBJ1-3; TRBD1 agrees at 9 bases. Germline CDR1 reads KGHSH; CDR2 reads LQKENI. The CDR3 consists of 18 residues. The V gene end was trimmed by 6 bases and the J gene end by 0 bases; junction bases not matched to a gene: 12. The CDR3 protein is CASSRTGAYFSSGNTIYF. The CDR3 DNA follows: TGTGCCAGCTCGCGGACAGGGGCTTACTTTAGCTCTGGAAACACCATATATTTT.

The chain couples TRBV30 to TRBJ2-1, with 7 bases aligning to TRBD2. The CDR3 runs 14 residues. CDR1 is GTSNPN, CDR2 SVGIG, per germline (reference sequence). Trimming cost V 2 bases and J 2 bases; bases outside gene matches: 3. CDR3 region: CAWSPLAAYNEQFF. The CDR3 bases are TGTGCCTGGAGTCCCCTAGCGGCCTACAATGAGCAGTTCTTC.

This chain connects TRBV30 to TRBJ1-1, with 8 bases matching TRBD1. Germline V CDR1 and CDR2: GTSNPN, SVGIG (reference sequence). V was clipped by 2 bases and J by 1 base; unmatched bases: 6. There are 15 residues in the CDR3. CDR3 loop: CAWSKWTGKNTEAFF. Written as DNA, the CDR3 is TGTGCCTGGAGTAAGTGGACAGGGAAGAACACTGAAGCTTTCTTT.

CDR3 residues: CASGGLAGGSVLVNEQFF. DNA for the CDR3: TGTGCCAGCGGGGGACTAGCGGGAGGATCAGTGCTTGTAAATGAGCAGTTCTTC. The rearrangement links TRBV2 to TRBJ2-1; TRBD2 matches 15 bases. After removal of 8 bases from V and 7 bases from J, the junction contained 15 bases not matched to a gene. Germline V CDR1 and CDR2: SNHLY, FYNNEI. The CDR3 contains 18 residues.

The genes are TRBV5-1 and TRBJ1-1; TRBD1 matches at 9 bases. This CDR3 comprises 14 residues. V shed 3 bases and J 1 base; nucleotides not matched to a gene: 1. CDR1 and CDR2 (germline): SGHRS, YFSETQ. Here the CDR3 reads CASSWTGANTEAFF. In nucleotides, the CDR3 is TGCGCCAGCAGCTGGACAGGGGCGAACACTGAAGCTTTCTTT.

The genes are TRBV11-3 and TRBJ2-2; D is uncertain. V lost 5 bases to trimming and J lost 4 bases, with 8 bases between them. Per germline, CDR1 SGHNT and CDR2 YENEEA. The CDR3 contains 13 residues. The CDR3 coding sequence is TGTGCCAGCAGCCCTCGACTCACCGGGGAGCTGTTTTTT. It codes for CASSPRLTGELFF. Full variable domain (missing parts from reference TRBV11-3 and TRBJ2-2): EAGVVQSPRYKIIEKKQPVAFWCNPISGHNTLYWYLQNLGQGPELLIRYENEEAVDDSQLPKDRFSAERLKGVDSTLKIQPAELGDSAVYLCASSPRLTGELFFGEGSRLTVL.

The chain's CDR3 is CAVGAGGTPYNEQFF. The CDR3 DNA sequence: TGTGCCGTGGGAGCGGGGGGGACTCCCTACAATGAGCAGTTCTTC. The genes are TRBV19 and TRBJ2-1, with TRBD2 matching 10 bases. From germline, CDR1 is LNHDA and CDR2 SQIVND (reference sequence). This CDR3 contains 15 residues. V lost 11 bases, J lost 2 bases, and 9 bases stayed unmatched.

The chain is built from TRBV12-3 or TRBV12-4 and TRBJ1-1; D unresolved. This CDR3 region has 12 residues. Trimming removed 2 bases from V and 5 bases from J, with 6 bases in between. In DNA form, the CDR3 reads TGTGCCAGCAGTTTAAGAAGGACTGAAGCTTTCTTT. As protein: CASSLRRTEAFF.

This chain connects TRBV5-1 to TRBJ1-2; D unclear. CDR3 length equals 15 residues. V was pared by 2 bases and J by 0 bases, with 11 bases between. Germline V CDR1 and CDR2: SGHRS, YFSETQ. In DNA, the CDR3 is TGCGCCAGCAGCTTCGTCTTCGGGGCTAACTATGGCTACACCTTC. This sequence encodes CASSFVFGANYGYTF. The complete variable domain, with remaining parts taken from reference TRBV5-1 and TRBJ1-2, reads KAGVTQTPRYLIKTRGQQVTLSCSPISGHRSVSWYQQTPGQGLQFLFEYFSETQRNKGNFPGRFSGRQFSNSRSEMNVSTLELGDSALYLCASSFVFGANYGYTFGSGTRLTVV.

The chain uses TRBV12-3 or TRBV12-4 and TRBJ2-1, with TRBD2 matching 12 bases. The J segment lost 7 bases and the V segment lost 6 bases, leaving 1 base of the junction unmatched. The CDR3 totals 13 residues. In DNA, the CDR3 is TGTGCCAGCAGGACTAGCGGGAGAAATGAGCAGTTCTTC. This encodes CASRTSGRNEQFF.